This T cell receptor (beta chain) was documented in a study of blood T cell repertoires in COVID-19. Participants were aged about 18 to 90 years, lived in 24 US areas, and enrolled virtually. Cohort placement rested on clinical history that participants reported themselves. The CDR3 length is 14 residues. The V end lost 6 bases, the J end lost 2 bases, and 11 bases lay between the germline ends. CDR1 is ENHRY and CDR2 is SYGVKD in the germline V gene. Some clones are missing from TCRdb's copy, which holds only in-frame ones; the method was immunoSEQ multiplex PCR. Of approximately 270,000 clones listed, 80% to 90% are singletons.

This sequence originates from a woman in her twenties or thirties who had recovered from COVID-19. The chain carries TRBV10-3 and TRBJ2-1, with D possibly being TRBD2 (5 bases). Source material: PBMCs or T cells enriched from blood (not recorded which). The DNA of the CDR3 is TGTGCCATCAGCGGAATCGGGGCCTACAATGAGCAGTTCTTC. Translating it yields CAISGIGAYNEQFF.